Detailed here is one T cell receptor (beta chain). Its antigen remains unidentified. The data are from a study of chemoradiotherapy in HPV16-positive cancers. Study as a whole: Functional T-cell assays on a couple of HPV16-positive patients' cells defined candidate HPV-specific clones and common TCR motifs. Overall study findings and caveats: Better recurrence-free survival went with HPV-responsive T-cell expansion in HPV16-positive patients. Candidate HPV-specific clones and E7-related TCR motifs grew in tumor during treatment.

Germline V lookup: CDR1 MNHEY, CDR2 SVGAGI. V dropped 0 bases and J dropped 6 bases, with 2 bases sitting between them. This CDR3 has 12 residues. The protocol was immunoSEQ multiplex PCR, while the TCRdb copy is restricted to in-frame clones and leaves out a portion. The sample includes roughly 14,000 clones, around 90% seen only once; the top ten take about 4.5%. Repeated repertoire sampling spanned the course of chemoradiotherapy. Sequencing used tumor tissue, obtained from a patient who underwent chemoradiotherapy. The origin of this receptor is a human donor with HPV-associated anogenital cancer. The chain employs TRBV6-5 and TRBJ2-2; D is unresolved. The CDR3 protein is CASSYSPGELFF. In DNA form, the CDR3 reads TGTGCCAGCAGTTACTCTCCCGGGGAGCTGTTTTTT.